This T cell receptor beta chain was sequenced in a study of T-cell reconstitution after alpha-beta-depleted transplantation in children. General study results and limits: Recipient T cells and thymic progenitors that survived gave rise to the high TCRbeta diversity observed at day 60 in some patients.

The V and J ends lost 1 base and 4 bases respectively, with 11 bases between them. Looked up from germline, CDR1 is SEHNR and CDR2 is FQNEAQ (reference sequence). CDR3 length: 14 amino acids. The authors prepared the TCRbeta library with unique molecular identifiers. One entry per CDR3 protein results from TCRdb running MiXCR on the PCR reads. The profile covers approximately 250,000 distinct CDR3 sequences, with roughly a quarter appearing a single time and about 2.5% taken by the ten largest. Notes on this clonotype: Its antigen is still unknown.

The clonotype comes from a girl aged 2-10 years with Fanconi anemia, due to receive a stem cell transplant. The chain uses TRBV7-9 and TRBJ2-7; a possible D gene is TRBD2 (6 bases). Sequencing was performed on PBMCs, taken before TCRalphabeta/CD19-depleted stem cell transplant. The CDR3 DNA follows: TGTGCCAGCAGCTTAGGGGGGGACCTTTACGAGCAGTACTTC. This codes for CASSLGGDLYEQYF.